The clone carrying this T cell receptor beta chain was counted ten times or more. Its antigen remains unknown. This CDR3 spans 15 amino acids. Germline CDR1 SGHNT, CDR2 YENEEA. V was clipped by 5 bases and J by 5 bases; unmatched bases: 5. RNA was extracted from bulk tissue without any cell sorting. Three rounds of nested PCR, following a modified ARM-PCR protocol, produced the TCRbeta library. Using its own MiXCR run on the multiplex PCR reads, TCRdb lists one record per CDR3 protein. The table includes some 200,000 distinct CDR3 sequences, 71% detected once. This sample is drawn from a study of tumor and adjacent non-tumor tissue in lung cancer. Study-wide background: Patients comprised about a dozen adenocarcinoma, a couple of squamous cell carcinoma and 1 small cell lung cancer. On average, productive TCRbeta reads reached about 4.17 million per sample. Findings of the study overall: Higher tumor TCR diversity was associated with shorter survival.

Sequencing was carried out using lung tumor tissue. V and J are TRBV11-3 and TRBJ1-6; TRBD1 matches at 8 bases. The clonotype originates from a man in his 60s with non-small cell lung cancer. The CDR3 region has the DNA TGTGCCAGCAGCACAGGACAGGGAAATAATTCACCCCTCCACTTT. This encodes CASSTGQGNNSPLHF.